These 4 T cell receptor beta chains originate from one sample sequenced in a study of control samples from healthy donors and cancer patients. Sequencing used immunoSEQ multiplex PCR; TCRdb keeps in-frame clones, though not all of them. The sample records approximately 210,000 clones, around 93% being singletons. Sequencing was carried out using blood. The origin of the receptors is a man aged 25-45 years in good health.

The chain joins TRBV19 to TRBJ2-2; no reliable D call. The V gene lost 5 bases and the J gene lost 5 bases, with 9 bases spanning the gap. The CDR3 runs 13 residues. Per the germline V gene, CDR1 is LNHDA and CDR2 is SQIVND (reference sequence). The CDR3 loop is CASSSAGTGELFF. The CDR3 DNA is TGTGCCAGTAGTTCAGCCGGGACCGGGGAGCTGTTTTTT.

This chain links TRBV28 with TRBJ2-7; TRBD1 matches 7 bases. V shed 11 bases and J 0 bases; nucleotides not matched to a gene: 7. There are 13 residues in the CDR3. Germline assignment: CDR1 MDHEN and CDR2 SYDVKM. CDR3 bases: TGTGCCGTGTTGGGACAGAGCTCCTACGAGCAGTACTTC. It yields the protein CAVLGQSSYEQYF.

V is TRBV29-1 and J is TRBJ1-2, with TRBD1 as a possible D gene (6 bases). Germline V CDR1 and CDR2: SQVTM, ANQGSEA. V dropped 7 bases and J dropped 7 bases, with 22 bases sitting between them. The CDR3 sequence is 14 residues long. CDR3 in amino acids: CSALTGTRMFGYTF. In DNA, the CDR3 is TGCAGCGCCCTGACAGGCACACGCATGTTTGGCTACACCTTC.

CDR3 sequence reads: CASKEFEGTKYNEQFF. The DNA for the CDR3 is TGTGCCAGTAAAGAGTTCGAAGGGACTAAATACAATGAGCAGTTCTTC. V and J are TRBV19 and TRBJ2-1; 7 nucleotides match TRBD2. Trimming removed 7 bases from V and 4 bases from J; junction bases left unmatched: 13. The CDR3 covers 16 residues. CDR1 LNHDA and CDR2 SQIVND come from the germline V gene (reference sequence).